Below, 22 T cell receptor beta chains from the same sample are listed, as sequenced in a study of CD8+ T cells in alopecia areata. Treatment: oral pan-JAK inhibitor, 5-10 mg twice daily. Following extraction, RNA underwent reverse transcription to cDNA, which served as the sequencing template. Sequenced by immunoSEQ multiplex PCR; TCRdb stores in-frame clones only, minus some. The sample has 180,000 or so clones; approximately 50% are singletons. The sample here was CD8+ T cells sorted from blood, taken at approximately week 51, from a patient treated with tofacitinib. The receptors here all came from a human donor with alopecia areata.

As to this clone: Within the sample, other DNA sequences also encode this same CDR3. V is TRBV29-1 and J is TRBJ1-4, with TRBD1 as a possible D gene (5 bases). This CDR3 is built from 13 residues. Deletions cut 6 bases from V and 6 bases from J, with 14 bases between. Germline values: CDR1 SQVTM, CDR2 ANQGSEA. The CDR3 sequence is CSVAQDLYEKLFF. In DNA, the CDR3 is TGCAGCGTCGCACAGGACCTTTATGAAAAACTGTTTTTT.

This clone came up once. The J gene is TRBJ1-2, the V gene TRBV30; 12 nucleotides match TRBD1. Unmatched junction bases numbered 4, after V lost 5 bases and J lost 6 bases. The germline V gene encodes CDR1 GTSNPN and CDR2 SVGIG (reference sequence). The CDR3 has 13 amino acids. DNA of the CDR3: TGTGCCTGGCGGGACAGGGGGCTTGATGGCTACACCTTC. It specifies CAWRDRGLDGYTF.

This chain links TRBV4-1 with TRBJ2-7, with 10 positions matching TRBD1. CDR3 length: 16 residues. Germline V gene sequence: CDR1 MGHRA, CDR2 YSYEKL. V shed 5 bases, J shed 0 bases, and the junction held 7 bases outside the gene matches. In nucleotides, the CDR3 is TGCGCCAGCAGCTCAACGGGACAGGGGTTCTCCTACGAGCAGTACTTC. Its translation is CASSSTGQGFSYEQYF.

This chain links TRBV9 with TRBJ2-2; TRBD2 might be the D (5 bases). The CDR3 consists of 15 residues. CDR1 is SGDLS and CDR2 is YYNGEE in the germline V gene. Trimming took off 6 bases at V and 1 base at J, with 13 bases between the two ends. The CDR3 is CASKVQAENTGELFF. The DNA for the CDR3 is TGTGCCAGCAAAGTACAAGCGGAGAACACCGGGGAGCTGTTTTTT.

This chain joins TRBV30 and TRBJ1-1; 9 bases are shared with TRBD1. CDR1 and CDR2 (germline): GTSNPN, SVGIG (reference sequence). Trimming took 5 bases from V and 4 from J; bases not matched to a gene: 2. The CDR3 loop spans 12 amino acids. The chain's CDR3 is CAWDRGGTEAFF. The CDR3 DNA reads TGTGCCTGGGACAGGGGGGGCACTGAAGCTTTCTTT.

DNA of the CDR3: TGTGCCAGCTCTGACGGACATACAGCCTACGAGCAGTACTTC. This translates into CASSDGHTAYEQYF. The chain is built from TRBV2 and TRBJ2-7; D possibly corresponds to TRBD1 (5 bases). With 8 bases removed from V and 2 bases from J, the gap between germline ends came to 16 bases. This CDR3 is built from 14 residues. Germline assignment: CDR1 SNHLY and CDR2 FYNNEI.

A few counts support this clone. This chain joins TRBV18 and TRBJ2-7; D call uncertain. This CDR3 is built from 15 residues. CDR1 KGHSH and CDR2 LQKENI come from the germline V gene. Trimming took off 0 bases at V and 3 bases at J, with 12 bases between the two ends. DNA for the CDR3: TGTGCCAGCTCACCACCTCGAAGATCAGACTACGAGCAGTACTTC. Translation gives CASSPPRRSDYEQYF.

In this sample, this clone turned up a few times. The chain links TRBV12-5 to TRBJ2-7; no reliable D call. Germline V lookup: CDR1 LGHNT, CDR2 FRNRAP. The CDR3 extends over 12 amino acids. With 0 bases removed from V and 3 bases from J, the gap between germline ends came to 3 bases. The CDR3 loop is CASGLVSYEQYF. CDR3 nucleotides: TGTGCTAGTGGTTTGGTCAGCTACGAGCAGTACTTC.

V is TRBV6-5 and J is TRBJ2-5; TRBD2 matches at 9 bases. The length of the CDR3 is 14 residues. Trimming at V came to 2 bases and at J to 4 bases, leaving 2 bases not matched to a gene. Germline lookup yields CDR1 MNHEY and CDR2 SVGAGI. CDR3 sequence: CASSYSGGPETQYF. In DNA, the CDR3 is TGTGCCAGCAGTTACAGCGGGGGGCCAGAGACCCAGTACTTC.

This chain uses TRBV5-6 with TRBJ1-2; no definite D call. CDR1 is SGHDT and CDR2 is YYEEEE in the germline V gene. There are 15 residues in the CDR3. Trimming cost V 2 bases and J 4 bases, with 15 bases left between them. The CDR3 coding sequence is TGTGCCAGCAGCTTTGCCAGGACTATAACCTATGGCTACACCTTC. Translating gives CASSFARTITYGYTF. The full variable domain, completed using reference TRBV5-6 and TRBJ1-2, is DAGVTQSPTHLIKTRGQQVTLRCSPKSGHDTVSWYQQALGQGPQFIFQYYEEEERQRGNFPDRFSGHQFPNYSSELNVNALLLGDSALYLCASSFARTITYGYTFGSGTRLTVV.

By share, this clone counts as medium-sized. The chain uses TRBV6-4 and TRBJ2-3; 7 bases match TRBD1. Germline lookup yields CDR1 MRHNA and CDR2 SNTAGT. Unmatched junction bases numbered 0, after V lost 2 bases and J lost 1 base. The CDR3 spans 14 residues. CDR3 coding DNA: TGTGCCAGCAGTGACGGACAGGGCACAGATACGCAGTATTTT. Amino acids: CASSDGQGTDTQYF.

The rearrangement joins TRBV5-4 to TRBJ2-7; D remains unclear. The CDR3 is made up of 12 amino acids. V dropped 0 bases and J dropped 7 bases, with 8 bases sitting between them. Germline CDR1 reads SGHNT; CDR2 reads YYREEE (reference sequence). CDR3 protein: CASSLDGSEQYF. The CDR3 nucleotides read TGTGCCAGCAGCTTGGACGGTTCGGAGCAGTACTTC. Filled out from reference TRBV5-4 and TRBJ2-7, the complete variable domain reads ETGVTQSPTHLIKTRGQQVTLRCSSQSGHNTVSWYQQALGQGPQFIFQYYREEENGRGNFPPRFSGLQFPNYSSELNVNALELDDSALYLCASSLDGSEQYFGPGTRLTVT.

The chain joins TRBV5-4 to TRBJ2-7; D remains unclear. CDR3 length: 15 residues. V was pared by 0 bases and J by 0 bases, with 10 bases between. Germline CDR1 and CDR2: SGHNT and YYREEE (reference sequence). The CDR3 DNA reads as TGTGCCAGCAGCTTGGGGGCGATATCCTCCTACGAGCAGTACTTC. This gives the protein CASSLGAISSYEQYF.

The CDR3 loop reads CSVGNGAGELFF. CDR3 coding DNA: TGCAGCGTGGGGAATGGGGCCGGGGAGCTGTTTTTT. J is TRBJ2-2 and V is TRBV29-1; no reliable D call. Germline CDR1 is SQVTM and CDR2 is ANQGSEA. The CDR3 totals 12 residues. With 6 bases removed from V and 6 bases from J, the gap between germline ends came to 11 bases.

With respect to this clone: Other DNA sequences in the same sample also yield this CDR3. The rearrangement joins TRBV11-2 to TRBJ2-3; 9 bases are a match to TRBD1. The CDR3 has 14 residues. The V and J ends lost 4 bases and 2 bases, in that order; junction bases with no gene match: 1. Germline CDR1 and CDR2: SGHAT and FQNNGV. The CDR3 loop is CASSYRGLTDTQYF. Written as DNA, the CDR3 is TGTGCCAGCAGCTACAGGGGGCTCACAGATACGCAGTATTTT.

The chain recombines TRBV7-2 with TRBJ1-1; D is ambiguous. The ends were cut back, 2 bases at V and 0 bases at J, with 7 bases in the middle. Germline CDR1 SGHTA, CDR2 FQGNSA. The CDR3 contains 14 residues. The CDR3 coding sequence is TGTGCCAGCAGCTTAAGGGTGTTGAACACTGAAGCTTTCTTT. Translating gives CASSLRVLNTEAFF.

The rearrangement links TRBV13 to TRBJ1-1, with unresolved D. The germline CDR1 and CDR2 sequences are PRHDT and FYEKMQ (reference sequence). The CDR3 loop spans 11 amino acids. Trimming cost V 5 bases and J 7 bases, with 8 bases left between them. As DNA, the CDR3 is TGTGCCAGCAGCCCCGGAGGTGAAGCTTTCTTT. This encodes CASSPGGEAFF.

This clone has only a few counts. The rearrangement uses TRBV30 and TRBJ2-2; D remains ambiguous. CDR1 and CDR2 from the germline V gene are GTSNPN and SVGIG (reference sequence). The ends were cut back, 0 bases at V and 7 bases at J, with 9 bases in the middle. CDR3 length: 13 amino acids. The CDR3 reads CAWSVIGNGELFF. CDR3 in DNA: TGTGCCTGGAGTGTGATCGGTAACGGGGAGCTGTTTTTT.

This clone occurred a few times. V is TRBV2 and J is TRBJ2-3; 8 nucleotides agree with TRBD2. V lost 4 bases and J lost 1; bases outside the gene matches: 4. Germline CDR1 SNHLY, CDR2 FYNNEI. The CDR3 is 15 amino acids. The CDR3 DNA follows: TGTGCCAGCAGTGGAGGGCGGGGGGGCACAGATACGCAGTATTTT. It codes for CASSGGRGGTDTQYF.

This clone was recorded a few times. This chain joins TRBV5-6 and TRBJ1-1, with D maybe TRBD1 (5 bases). CDR1 and CDR2 from the germline V gene are SGHDT and YYEEEE. Trimming removed 0 bases at V and 5 bases at J, with 8 bases between. CDR3 size: 13 residues. CDR3 nucleotides: TGTGCCAGCAGCTTGGTCAGGGCTACTGAAGCTTTCTTT. It is translated as CASSLVRATEAFF. Full variable domain (rest looked up from reference TRBV5-6 and TRBJ1-1): DAGVTQSPTHLIKTRGQQVTLRCSPKSGHDTVSWYQQALGQGPQFIFQYYEEEERQRGNFPDRFSGHQFPNYSSELNVNALLLGDSALYLCASSLVRATEAFFGQGTRLTVV.

The genes are TRBV9 and TRBJ2-1; TRBD2 is a possible D gene (6 bases). CDR3 length equals 17 residues. The germline gives CDR1 SGDLS, CDR2 YYNGEE. V lost 2 bases and J lost 0, with 15 bases in between. In nucleotides, the CDR3 is TGTGCCAGCAGCGTTACTAGCCGGCAAGACTCCTACAATGAGCAGTTCTTC. This encodes CASSVTSRQDSYNEQFF. Using reference TRBV9 and TRBJ2-1 for the parts outside the CDR3, the full variable domain is DSGVTQTPKHLITATGQRVTLRCSPRSGDLSVYWYQQSLDQGLQFLIQYYNGEERAKGNILERFSAQQFPDLHSELNLSSLELGDSALYFCASSVTSRQDSYNEQFFGPGTRLTVL.

The table lists this clone with a few counts. The gene calls are TRBV7-3 and TRBJ2-2; 11 nucleotides line up with TRBD2. This CDR3 contains 18 residues. The junction had 14 bases not matched to a gene; V was cut back by 5 bases and J by 6 bases. The V gene's germline CDR1 is SGHTA and CDR2 FQGTGA. The chain's CDR3 is CASSPGLAGPMWAGELFF. The CDR3 nucleotides read TGTGCCAGCAGCCCAGGACTAGCGGGCCCAATGTGGGCCGGGGAGCTGTTTTTT.